The subject of this entry is one T cell receptor beta chain. Its cognate antigen is unknown. One end of the junction varies from germline; a read error may be responsible. The data derive from a study of T cell responses to AZD1222 COVID-19 vaccine. Study-wide points: The span of vaccine-associated CD4 TCRs extended across spike, with dominance at 160-218 and 743-854. Females outnumbered males among donors, who were mostly white British; clonal diversity was possibly underestimated.

Sequencing was performed with immunoSEQ multiplex PCR; in TCRdb, only in-frame clones are kept and a portion is missing. The repertoire holds some 100,000 clones, with around 90% as singletons. This CDR3 is built from 15 residues. CDR1 is PRHDT, CDR2 FYEKMQ, per germline (reference sequence). Sample: peripheral blood, taken on day 0 of MenACWY control vaccination. This rearrangement joins TRBV13 to TRBJ2-2, with D possibly matching TRBD1 (6 bases). This receptor was identified in an adult in good health. The CDR3 loop is CASRLGGHQEKELFF. The CDR3 DNA follows: TGTGCCAGCAGATTAGGGGGACACCAGGAGAAGGAGCTGTTTTTT. The whole variable domain, remainder taken from reference TRBV13 and TRBJ2-2, is AAGVIQSPRHLIKEKRETATLKCYPIPRHDTVYWYQQGPGQDPQFLISFYEKMQSDKGSIPDRFSAQQFSDYHSELNMSSLELGDSALYFCASRLGGHQEKELFFGEGSRLTVL.